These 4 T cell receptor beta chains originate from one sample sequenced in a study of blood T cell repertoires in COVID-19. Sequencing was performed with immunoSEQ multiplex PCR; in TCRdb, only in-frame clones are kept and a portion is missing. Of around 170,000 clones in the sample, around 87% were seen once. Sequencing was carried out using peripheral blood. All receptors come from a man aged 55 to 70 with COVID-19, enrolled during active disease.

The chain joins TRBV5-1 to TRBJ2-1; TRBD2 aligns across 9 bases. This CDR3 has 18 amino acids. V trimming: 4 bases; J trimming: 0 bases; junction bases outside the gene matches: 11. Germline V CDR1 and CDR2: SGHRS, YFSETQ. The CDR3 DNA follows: TGCGCCAGCAGCCCCAGGGCGGGAGGGGTTAGCTCCTACAATGAGCAGTTCTTC. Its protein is CASSPRAGGVSSYNEQFF.

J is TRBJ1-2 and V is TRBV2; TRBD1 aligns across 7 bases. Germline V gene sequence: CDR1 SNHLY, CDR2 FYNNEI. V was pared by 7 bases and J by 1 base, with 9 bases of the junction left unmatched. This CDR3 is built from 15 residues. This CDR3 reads CASITPGQINYGYTF. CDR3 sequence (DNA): TGTGCCAGCATTACTCCGGGACAGATTAACTATGGCTACACCTTC. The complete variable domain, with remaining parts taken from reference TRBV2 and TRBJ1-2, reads EPEVTQTPSHQVTQMGQEVILRCVPISNHLYFYWYRQILGQKVEFLVSFYNNEISEKSEIFDDQFSVERPDGSNFTLKIRSTKLEDSAMYFCASITPGQINYGYTFGSGTRLTVV.

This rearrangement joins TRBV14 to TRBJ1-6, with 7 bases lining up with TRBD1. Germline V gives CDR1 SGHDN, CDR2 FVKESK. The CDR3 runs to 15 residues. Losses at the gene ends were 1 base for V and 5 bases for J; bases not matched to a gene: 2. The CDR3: CASSQGQGHNSPLHF. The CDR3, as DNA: TGTGCCAGCAGCCAAGGACAGGGCCATAATTCACCCCTCCACTTT.

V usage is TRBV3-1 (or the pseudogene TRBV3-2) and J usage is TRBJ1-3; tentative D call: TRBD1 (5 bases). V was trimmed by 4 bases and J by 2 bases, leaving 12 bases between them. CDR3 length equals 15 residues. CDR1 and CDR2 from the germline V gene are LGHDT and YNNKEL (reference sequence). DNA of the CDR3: TGTGCCAGCAGCCTGACCGCGGGGGCTGGAAACACCATATATTTT. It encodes CASSLTAGAGNTIYF.